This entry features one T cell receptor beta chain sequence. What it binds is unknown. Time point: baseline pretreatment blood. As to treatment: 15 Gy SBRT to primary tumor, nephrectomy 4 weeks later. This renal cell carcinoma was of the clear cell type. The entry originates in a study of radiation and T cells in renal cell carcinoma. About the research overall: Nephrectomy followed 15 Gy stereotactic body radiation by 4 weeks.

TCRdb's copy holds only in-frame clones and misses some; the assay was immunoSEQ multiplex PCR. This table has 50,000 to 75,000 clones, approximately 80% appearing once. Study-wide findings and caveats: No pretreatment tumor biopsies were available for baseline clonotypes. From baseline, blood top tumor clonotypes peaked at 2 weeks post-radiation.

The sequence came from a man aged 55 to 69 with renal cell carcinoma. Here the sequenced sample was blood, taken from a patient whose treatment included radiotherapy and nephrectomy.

CDR3 protein: CASSSHQRGRGFRQETQYF. The DNA of the CDR3 is TGTGCCAGCAGCTCCCACCAAAGGGGGCGGGGGTTCAGACAAGAGACCCAGTACTTC. The chain links TRBV7-9 to TRBJ2-5, with D perhaps TRBD1 or TRBD2 (7 bases each). CDR3 size: 19 residues. The V and J ends lost 4 bases and 2 bases respectively, with 26 bases between them. The germline gives CDR1 SEHNR, CDR2 FQNEAQ (reference sequence).